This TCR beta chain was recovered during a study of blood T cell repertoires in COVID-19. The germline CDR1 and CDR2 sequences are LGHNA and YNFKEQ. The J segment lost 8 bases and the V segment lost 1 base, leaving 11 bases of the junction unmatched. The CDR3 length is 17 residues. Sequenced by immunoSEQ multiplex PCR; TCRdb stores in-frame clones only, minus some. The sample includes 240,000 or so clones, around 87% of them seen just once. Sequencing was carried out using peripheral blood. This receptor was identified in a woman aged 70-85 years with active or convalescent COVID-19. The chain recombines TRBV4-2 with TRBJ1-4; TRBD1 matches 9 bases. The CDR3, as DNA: TGTGCCAGCAGCCAAGTGGGGGGACAGGGCGAGGCCGAAAAACTGTTTTTT. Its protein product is CASSQVGGQGEAEKLFF.